A selection of T cell receptor beta chains follows, all from one sample in a study of T-cell memory formation after mild COVID-19. TCRdb ran MiXCR on the 5' RACE reads and lists one entry per CDR3 protein. This sample has 250,000 to 400,000 distinct CDR3 sequences, with more than 13% found just once. Sequenced input: PBMCs or a T cell subset sorted from them (not recorded which). These receptors originate from a man aged 18 to 30 who had mild COVID-19 (a few samples of this study predate the infection). Cell type and time point are not known. CDR3s leave out the opening cysteine and the closing phenylalanine or tryptophan.

v_call cdr3_length cdr3_aa
TRBV6-2/TRBV6-3 11 ASSYSGQSEAF
TRBV12-3/TRBV12-4 12 ATRDGGARETQY
TRBV9 18 ASSAQTSGGVRVSYNEQF
TRBV4-3 15 ASSQGGVGRVDTEAF
TRBV11-3 12 ASSDGGISYEQY
TRBV9 13 ASSAQGVPTDTQY
TRBV10-3 12 AISTTGRGTEAF
TRBV6-2/TRBV6-3 13 ASRSRGTDSHEQY
TRBV10-2 12 ASSITASSYEQY
TRBV6-5 12 ASSYGRQGNEQY
TRBV2 13 ASRRDEGLYQPQH
TRBV3-1 13 ASSQYGTANYGYT